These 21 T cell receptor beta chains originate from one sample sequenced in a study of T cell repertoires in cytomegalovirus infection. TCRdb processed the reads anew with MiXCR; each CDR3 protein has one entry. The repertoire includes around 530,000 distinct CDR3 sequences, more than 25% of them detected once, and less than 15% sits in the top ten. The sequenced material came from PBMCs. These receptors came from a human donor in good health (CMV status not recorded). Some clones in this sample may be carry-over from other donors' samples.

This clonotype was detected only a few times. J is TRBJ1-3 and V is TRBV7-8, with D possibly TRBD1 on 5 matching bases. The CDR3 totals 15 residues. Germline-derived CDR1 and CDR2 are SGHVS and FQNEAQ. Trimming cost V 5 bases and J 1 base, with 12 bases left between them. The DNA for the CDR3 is TGTGCCAGCAGCCGGGACGGCCGGTCTGGAAACACCATATATTTT. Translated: CASSRDGRSGNTIYF.

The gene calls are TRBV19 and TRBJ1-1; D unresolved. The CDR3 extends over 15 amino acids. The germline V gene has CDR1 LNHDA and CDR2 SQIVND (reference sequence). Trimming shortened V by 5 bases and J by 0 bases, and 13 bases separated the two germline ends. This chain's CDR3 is CASSPSGLMNTEAFF. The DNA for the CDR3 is TGTGCCAGTAGTCCTTCAGGACTTATGAACACTGAAGCTTTCTTT.

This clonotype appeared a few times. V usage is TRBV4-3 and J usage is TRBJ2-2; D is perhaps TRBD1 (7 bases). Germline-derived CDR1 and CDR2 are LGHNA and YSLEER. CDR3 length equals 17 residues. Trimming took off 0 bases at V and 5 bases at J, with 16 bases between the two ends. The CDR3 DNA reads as TGCGCCAGCAGCCAAGACAGGAGGGGGCTCTGGACCGGGGAGCTGTTTTTT. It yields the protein CASSQDRRGLWTGELFF.

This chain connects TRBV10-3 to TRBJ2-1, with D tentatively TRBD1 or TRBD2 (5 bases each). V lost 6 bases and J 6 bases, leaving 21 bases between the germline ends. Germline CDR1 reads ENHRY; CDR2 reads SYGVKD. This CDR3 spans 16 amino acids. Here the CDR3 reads CAISPTLGPVGNEQFF. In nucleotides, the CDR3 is TGTGCCATCAGCCCGACACTGGGACCAGTCGGCAATGAGCAGTTCTTC.

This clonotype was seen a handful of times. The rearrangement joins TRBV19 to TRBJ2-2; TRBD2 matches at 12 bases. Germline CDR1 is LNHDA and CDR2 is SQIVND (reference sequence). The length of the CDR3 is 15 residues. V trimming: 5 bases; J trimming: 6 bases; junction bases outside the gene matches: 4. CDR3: CASSGLAGSAGELFF. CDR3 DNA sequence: TGTGCCAGTAGTGGACTAGCGGGATCGGCCGGGGAGCTGTTTTTT.

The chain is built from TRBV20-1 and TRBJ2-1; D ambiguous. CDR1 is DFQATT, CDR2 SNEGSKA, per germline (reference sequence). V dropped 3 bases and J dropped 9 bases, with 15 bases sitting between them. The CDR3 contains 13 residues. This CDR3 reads CSASAVNLVEQFF. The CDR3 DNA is TGCAGTGCTAGCGCAGTTAACTTGGTTGAGCAGTTCTTC.

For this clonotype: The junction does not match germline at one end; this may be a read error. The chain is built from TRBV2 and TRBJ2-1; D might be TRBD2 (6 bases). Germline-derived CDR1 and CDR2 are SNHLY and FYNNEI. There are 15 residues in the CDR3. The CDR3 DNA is TGTGCCAGCAGGGCCGAGGCTAGCGCCTACAATGAGCAGTCCTTC. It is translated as CASRAEASAYNEQSF.

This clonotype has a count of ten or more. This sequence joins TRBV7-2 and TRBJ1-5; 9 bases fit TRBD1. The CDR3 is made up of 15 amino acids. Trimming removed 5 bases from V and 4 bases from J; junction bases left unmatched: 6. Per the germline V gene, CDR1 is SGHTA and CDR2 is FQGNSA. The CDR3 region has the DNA TGTGCCAGCAGCCTCGACAGGGGGTGGAATCAGCCCCAGCATTTT. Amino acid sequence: CASSLDRGWNQPQHF.

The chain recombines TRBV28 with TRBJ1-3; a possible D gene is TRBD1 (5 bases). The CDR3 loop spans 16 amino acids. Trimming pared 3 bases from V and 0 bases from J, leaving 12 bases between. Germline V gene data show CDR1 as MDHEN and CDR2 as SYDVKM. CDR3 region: CASSFRGRTSGNTIYF. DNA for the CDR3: TGTGCCAGCAGTTTTAGGGGCAGAACCTCTGGAAACACCATATATTTT.

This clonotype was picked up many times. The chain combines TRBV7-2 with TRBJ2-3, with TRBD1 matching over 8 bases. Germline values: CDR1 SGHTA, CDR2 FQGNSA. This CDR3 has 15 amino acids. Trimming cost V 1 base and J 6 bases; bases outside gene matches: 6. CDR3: CASSLGTGRSDTQYF. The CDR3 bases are TGTGCCAGCAGCTTAGGGACAGGGAGGAGCGATACGCAGTATTTT.

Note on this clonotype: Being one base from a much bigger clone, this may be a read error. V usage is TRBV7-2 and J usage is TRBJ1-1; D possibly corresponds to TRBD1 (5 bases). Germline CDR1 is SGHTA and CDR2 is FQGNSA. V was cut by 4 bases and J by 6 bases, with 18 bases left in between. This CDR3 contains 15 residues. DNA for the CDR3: TGTGCCAGCAGCTGGCGGACAAGGAGTATCGCTGAAGCTTTCTTT. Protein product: CASSWRTRSIAEAFF.

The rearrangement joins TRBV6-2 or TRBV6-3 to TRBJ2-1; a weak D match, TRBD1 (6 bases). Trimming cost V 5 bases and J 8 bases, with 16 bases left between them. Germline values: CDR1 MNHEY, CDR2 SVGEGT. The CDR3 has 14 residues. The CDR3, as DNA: TGTGCCAGCAGTCCGGGACACAGCACGGATGAGCAGTTCTTC. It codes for CASSPGHSTDEQFF.

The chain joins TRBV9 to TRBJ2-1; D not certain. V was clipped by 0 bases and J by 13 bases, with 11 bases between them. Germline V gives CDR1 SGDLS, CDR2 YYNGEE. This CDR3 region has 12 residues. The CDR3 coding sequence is TGTGCCAGCAGCGTAGAAGCGCATATACAGTTCTTC. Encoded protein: CASSVEAHIQFF. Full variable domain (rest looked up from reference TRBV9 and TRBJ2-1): DSGVTQTPKHLITATGQRVTLRCSPRSGDLSVYWYQQSLDQGLQFLIQYYNGEERAKGNILERFSAQQFPDLHSELNLSSLELGDSALYFCASSVEAHIQFFGPGTRLTVL.

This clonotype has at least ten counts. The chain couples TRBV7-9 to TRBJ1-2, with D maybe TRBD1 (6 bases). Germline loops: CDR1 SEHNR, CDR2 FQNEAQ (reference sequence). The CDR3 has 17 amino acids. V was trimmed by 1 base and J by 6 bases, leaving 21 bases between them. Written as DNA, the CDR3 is TGTGCCAGCAGCTTAGTTGGGACACGTGTCTATTCGGATGGCTACACCTTC. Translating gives CASSLVGTRVYSDGYTF.

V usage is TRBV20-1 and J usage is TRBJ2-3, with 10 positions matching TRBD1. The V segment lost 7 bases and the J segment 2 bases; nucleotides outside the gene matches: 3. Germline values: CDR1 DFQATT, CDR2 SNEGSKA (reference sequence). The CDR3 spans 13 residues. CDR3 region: CSGGTGDTDTQYF. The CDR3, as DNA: TGCAGTGGCGGGACAGGGGACACAGATACGCAGTATTTT.

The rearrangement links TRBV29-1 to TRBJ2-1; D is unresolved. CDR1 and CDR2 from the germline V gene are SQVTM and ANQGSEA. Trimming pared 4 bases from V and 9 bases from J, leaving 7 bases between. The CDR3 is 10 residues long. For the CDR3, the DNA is TGCAGCGTTGTTCCCCCTGAGCAGTTCTTC. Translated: CSVVPPEQFF.

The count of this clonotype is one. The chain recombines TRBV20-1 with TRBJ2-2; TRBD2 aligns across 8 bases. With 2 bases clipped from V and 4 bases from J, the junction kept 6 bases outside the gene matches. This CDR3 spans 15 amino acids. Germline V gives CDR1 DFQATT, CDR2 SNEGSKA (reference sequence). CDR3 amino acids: CSARRPSGSTGELFF. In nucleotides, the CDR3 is TGCAGTGCTAGAAGGCCTAGCGGGTCCACCGGGGAGCTGTTTTTT.

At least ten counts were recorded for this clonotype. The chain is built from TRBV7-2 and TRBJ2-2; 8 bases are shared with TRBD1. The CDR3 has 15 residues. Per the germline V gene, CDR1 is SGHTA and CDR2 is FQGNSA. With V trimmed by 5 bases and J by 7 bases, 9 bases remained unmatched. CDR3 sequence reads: CASSLITGGYGELFF. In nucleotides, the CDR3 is TGTGCCAGCAGCCTAATTACAGGGGGATACGGGGAGCTGTTTTTT.

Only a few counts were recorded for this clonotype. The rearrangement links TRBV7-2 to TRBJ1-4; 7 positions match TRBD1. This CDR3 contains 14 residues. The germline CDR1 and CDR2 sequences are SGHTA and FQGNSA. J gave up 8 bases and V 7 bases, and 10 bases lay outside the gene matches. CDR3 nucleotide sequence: TGTGCCAGCACACGACAGGGAAATGGCGAAAAACTGTTTTTT. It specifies CASTRQGNGEKLFF.

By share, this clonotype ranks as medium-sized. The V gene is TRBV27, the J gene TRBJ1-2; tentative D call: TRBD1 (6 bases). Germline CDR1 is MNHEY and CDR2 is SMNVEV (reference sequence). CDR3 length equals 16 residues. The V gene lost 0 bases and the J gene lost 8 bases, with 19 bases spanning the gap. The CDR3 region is CASSLSLGGGLEGYTF. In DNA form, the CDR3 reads TGTGCCAGCAGTTTATCCCTCGGCGGGGGGCTGGAGGGCTACACCTTC.

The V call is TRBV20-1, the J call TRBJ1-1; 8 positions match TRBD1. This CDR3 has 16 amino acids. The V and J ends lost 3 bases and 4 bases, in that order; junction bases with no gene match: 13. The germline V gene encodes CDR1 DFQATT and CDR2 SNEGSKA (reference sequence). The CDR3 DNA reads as TGCAGTGCTAGCAGGGGGCGTTGGTTTCGGAGCACTGAAGCTTTCTTT. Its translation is CSASRGRWFRSTEAFF.